Each of the 19 T cell receptor beta chains below was sequenced from the same sample in a study of T cells in Graves' hyperthyroidism and ophthalmopathy. Amplification of TCR beta CDR3 regions was performed using RNA transcripts as template. The HTBI primer set was used in a first-round RT-PCR of the TCR CDR3. MiXCR was run by TCRdb on the multiplex PCR reads, yielding one entry per CDR3 protein. Of hundreds of thousands of distinct CDR3 sequences in the sample, roughly 15% are singletons; the top ten hold around an eighth. Sequenced sample: blood. The receptor source for this set is a woman aged 45-65 years with Graves' ophthalmopathy.

This clonotype has at least ten counts. The genes are TRBV28 and TRBJ1-2; 7 bases fit TRBD1. Germline trimming cut 4 bases from V and 1 base from J; bases unmatched to any gene: 6. The CDR3 is 15 amino acids. Looked up from germline, CDR1 is MDHEN and CDR2 is SYDVKM. CDR3 loop: CASSYQGGDNYGYTF. CDR3 DNA sequence: TGTGCCAGCAGTTATCAAGGGGGCGATAACTATGGCTACACCTTC.

This clonotype was detected a few times. The chain combines TRBV7-2 with TRBJ2-1; 8 nucleotides line up with TRBD2. Germline trimming cut 5 bases from V and 4 bases from J; bases unmatched to any gene: 7. CDR1 is SGHTA and CDR2 is FQGNSA in the germline V gene. CDR3 length equals 15 residues. This CDR3 reads CASSRGLGIYNEQFF. The CDR3 coding sequence is TGTGCCAGCAGCCGGGGACTAGGGATTTACAATGAGCAGTTCTTC.

As for this clonotype: A much more abundant neighbour one base away suggests this may be a read error. This chain uses TRBV28 with TRBJ2-7, with D possibly being TRBD2 (5 bases). CDR3 length equals 14 residues. The germline gives CDR1 MDHEN, CDR2 SYDVKM. With 4 bases removed from V and 3 bases from J, the gap between germline ends came to 13 bases. DNA of the CDR3: TGTGCCAGCAGTTCTCCAACGGGATTCTACGAGCAGTACTTC. It is translated as CASSSPTGFYEQYF.

This clonotype occurred many times. CDR3 region: CSARIAGGPREQYF. As DNA, the CDR3 is TGCAGTGCTAGAATAGCGGGAGGGCCGCGGGAGCAGTACTTC. This chain connects TRBV20-1 to TRBJ2-7; 11 positions agree with TRBD2. This CDR3 is 14 amino acids long. Germline CDR1 and CDR2: DFQATT and SNEGSKA (reference sequence). The junction had 7 bases not matched to a gene; V was cut back by 2 bases and J by 7 bases.

This clonotype has a handful of counts. J is TRBJ2-2 and V is TRBV6-1; TRBD2 matches 8 bases. Looked up from germline, CDR1 is MNHNS and CDR2 is SASEGT. The V gene end was trimmed by 6 bases and the J gene end by 7 bases; junction bases not matched to a gene: 7. The CDR3 is 14 amino acids. The CDR3 DNA reads TGTGCCAGCAGGGTTAGCGGGACTAACGGGGAGCTGTTTTTT. The encoded protein is CASRVSGTNGELFF.

As to this clonotype: This sequence may be a read error, since a much larger clone differs from it by one base. The chain has TRBV6-2 or TRBV6-3 and TRBJ2-7, with TRBD2 as a possible D gene (6 bases). V was pared by 7 bases and J by 4 bases, with 17 bases between. Germline V gives CDR1 MNHEY, CDR2 SVGEGT. The CDR3 consists of 14 residues. CDR3 residues: CASTQPGGPYEQYF. The DNA for the CDR3 is TGTGCCAGCACTCAACCAGGAGGGCCTTACGAGCAGTACTTC.

This chain's CDR3 is CSARGASGSSGANVLTF. The CDR3 DNA is TGCAGTGCTAGAGGGGCTAGCGGGAGTTCTGGGGCCAACGTCCTGACTTTC. The V and J genes are TRBV20-1 and TRBJ2-6; 10 positions agree with TRBD2. Germline-derived CDR1 and CDR2 are DFQATT and SNEGSKA (reference sequence). The CDR3 runs to 17 residues. V lost 1 base, J lost 1 base, and 4 bases stayed unmatched.

This clonotype was seen at least ten times. The chain employs TRBV7-9 and TRBJ2-1; 12 nucleotides match TRBD2. From germline, CDR1 is SEHNR and CDR2 FQNEAQ (reference sequence). The V and J ends lost 1 base and 15 bases, in that order; junction bases with no gene match: 10. There are 15 residues in the CDR3. The CDR3 DNA sequence: TGTGCCAGCAGCTTAGGAGCGGCTAGCGGGAGGGCCCTGTTCTTC. Protein: CASSLGAASGRALFF.

This clonotype showed up many times. The CDR3 nucleotides read TGTGCCAGCAGCCGAGCGGTGACTGCCAAAAACATTCAGTACTTC. It encodes CASSRAVTAKNIQYF. V and J are TRBV11-2 and TRBJ2-4; a possible D gene is TRBD2 (5 bases). CDR3 length equals 15 residues. Trimming took 5 bases from V and 1 from J, leaving 12 bases between them. Germline CDR1 reads SGHAT; CDR2 reads FQNNGV. Variable domain in full (rest from reference TRBV11-2 and TRBJ2-4): EAGVAQSPRYKIIEKRQSVAFWCNPISGHATLYWYQQILGQGPKLLIQFQNNGVVDDSQLPKDRFSAERLKGVDSTLKIQPAKLEDSAVYLCASSRAVTAKNIQYFGAGTRLSVL.

This clonotype was seen many times. The chain has TRBV27 and TRBJ1-1; no definite D call. CDR3 length: 13 amino acids. Trimming cost V 2 bases and J 1 base, with 5 bases left between them. Germline assignment: CDR1 MNHEY and CDR2 SMNVEV (reference sequence). CDR3 bases: TGTGCCAGCAGTTTAACACGGAACACTGAAGCTTTCTTT. Translated, it gives CASSLTRNTEAFF.

The chain recombines TRBV11-2 with TRBJ2-7; D may match TRBD1 or TRBD2 (5 bases each). CDR3 length: 13 amino acids. Germline CDR1 reads SGHAT; CDR2 reads FQNNGV. Between the trimmed V and J ends, which lost 5 bases and 5 bases, there was a span of 13 bases. The CDR3 region has the DNA TGTGCCAGCAGCCTCGGGACGGACGACGAGCAGTACTTC. Translating it yields CASSLGTDDEQYF. Based on the CDR3 plus reference TRBV11-2 and TRBJ2-7, the full variable domain is EAGVAQSPRYKIIEKRQSVAFWCNPISGHATLYWYQQILGQGPKLLIQFQNNGVVDDSQLPKDRFSAERLKGVDSTLKIQPAKLEDSAVYLCASSLGTDDEQYFGPGTRLTVT.

This clonotype was picked up a small number of times. The chain couples TRBV13 to TRBJ2-1; D possibly corresponds to TRBD2 (6 bases). Germline CDR1 and CDR2: PRHDT and FYEKMQ (reference sequence). Trimming left V 6 bases short and J 5 bases short, with 14 bases between. The CDR3 runs to 14 residues. The CDR3, as DNA: TGTGCCAGCAGTAGTCCGGGAGAAGACAATGAGCAGTTCTTC. It is translated as CASSSPGEDNEQFF.

This clonotype came up many times. The chain carries TRBV7-2 and TRBJ2-3; TRBD2 is a possible D gene (6 bases). Deletions cut 0 bases from V and 0 bases from J, with 16 bases between. The CDR3 length is 18 residues. CDR1 and CDR2 from the germline V gene are SGHTA and FQGNSA. Here the CDR3 reads CASSLAFRAGSSTDTQYF. In DNA form, the CDR3 reads TGTGCCAGCAGCTTAGCGTTCCGGGCGGGGTCTAGCACAGATACGCAGTATTTT.

This clonotype was seen a handful of times. CDR3 loop: CASTGTSGGTDTQYF. In DNA form, the CDR3 reads TGTGCCAGCACCGGGACTAGCGGGGGCACAGATACGCAGTATTTT. The V call is TRBV6-2 or TRBV6-3, the J call TRBJ2-3, with 13 bases identical to TRBD2. This CDR3 comprises 15 residues. The germline V gene has CDR1 MNHEY and CDR2 SVGEGT. The V and J ends lost 7 bases and 1 base, in that order; junction bases with no gene match: 2.

This clonotype has at least ten counts. The chain employs TRBV7-2 and TRBJ1-1, with 8 bases that match TRBD1. The junction had 6 bases not matched to a gene; V was cut back by 5 bases and J by 7 bases. Germline CDR1 reads SGHTA; CDR2 reads FQGNSA. The CDR3 runs to 13 residues. CDR3 in amino acids: CASSVLQGGEAFF. The CDR3 region has the DNA TGTGCCAGCAGCGTCCTACAGGGGGGTGAAGCTTTCTTT.

This clonotype was counted at least ten times. The chain recombines TRBV30 with TRBJ1-2, with D perhaps matching TRBD1 (6 bases). In germline, CDR1 is GTSNPN, CDR2 SVGIG (reference sequence). V was trimmed by 7 bases and J by 7 bases, leaving 13 bases between them. The CDR3 runs to 11 residues. CDR3 loop: CALLDRTGYTF. CDR3 nucleotide sequence: TGTGCCTTACTCGACAGGACTGGCTACACCTTC.

The sample holds many counts of this clonotype. V is TRBV3-1 and J is TRBJ1-4; the D is unclear. Germline CDR1 reads LGHDT; CDR2 reads YNNKEL (reference sequence). The CDR3 spans 14 residues. V was cut by 0 bases and J by 10 bases, with 12 bases left in between. The CDR3 protein is CASSQDTGTRKLFF. The CDR3 nucleotides read TGTGCCAGCAGCCAAGATACGGGAACAAGAAAACTGTTTTTT.

This clonotype was counted at least ten times. The chain carries TRBV20-1 and TRBJ1-1; 7 bases map to TRBD1. CDR1 and CDR2 (germline): DFQATT, SNEGSKA (reference sequence). The CDR3 totals 16 residues. J gave up 0 bases and V 1 base, and 8 bases lay outside the gene matches. The CDR3 DNA is TGCAGTGCTAGAGGGATCGGACAGGTTCTGAACACTGAAGCTTTCTTT. Translated: CSARGIGQVLNTEAFF.

This clonotype was counted a few times. The chain links TRBV7-9 to TRBJ2-2, with TRBD2 matching over 13 bases. The CDR3 is 17 amino acids. The V and J ends lost 5 bases and 0 bases, in that order; junction bases with no gene match: 3. From germline, CDR1 is SEHNR and CDR2 FQNEAQ (reference sequence). The CDR3 nucleotides read TGTGCCAGCAGCCGGACTAGCGGGAGTTCGAACACCGGGGAGCTGTTTTTT. This codes for CASSRTSGSSNTGELFF.